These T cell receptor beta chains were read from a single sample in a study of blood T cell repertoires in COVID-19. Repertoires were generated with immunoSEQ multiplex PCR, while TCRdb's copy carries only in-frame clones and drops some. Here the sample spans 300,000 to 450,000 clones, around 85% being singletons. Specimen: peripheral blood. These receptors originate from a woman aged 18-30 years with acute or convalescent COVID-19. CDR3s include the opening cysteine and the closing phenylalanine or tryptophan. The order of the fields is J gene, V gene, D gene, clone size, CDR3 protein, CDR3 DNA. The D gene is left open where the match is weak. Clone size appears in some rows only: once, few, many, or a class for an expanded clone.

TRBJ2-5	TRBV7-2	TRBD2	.	CASRGGAARQETQYF	TGTGCCAGCCGGGGAGGGGCTGCCAGACAAGAGACCCAGTACTTC
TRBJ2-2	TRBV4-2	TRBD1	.	CASSHGGQGSTGELFF	TGTGCCAGCAGCCATGGGGGACAGGGGAGCACCGGGGAGCTGTTTTTT
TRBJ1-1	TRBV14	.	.	CASSQENRVQYEAFF	TGTGCCAGCAGCCAAGAAAACAGGGTCCAGTATGAAGCTTTCTTT
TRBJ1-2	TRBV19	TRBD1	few	CASSRTGQGEGGYTF	TGTGCCAGTAGTCGGACCGGACAGGGGGAAGGTGGCTACACCTTC
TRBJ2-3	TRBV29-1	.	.	CSVEDKLGTTRRTDTQYF	TGCAGCGTTGAAGATAAATTGGGGACAACACGGCGCACAGATACGCAGTATTTT
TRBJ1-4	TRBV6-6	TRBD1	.	CASSRQGRGSEEKLFF	TGTGCCAGCAGTCGACAGGGAAGGGGGTCCGAGGAAAAACTGTTTTTT
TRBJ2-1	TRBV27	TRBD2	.	CASRGTSGVNEQFF	TGTGCCAGCAGGGGGACTAGCGGGGTTAATGAGCAGTTCTTC
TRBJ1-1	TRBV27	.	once	CASSLYHIQGNTEAFF	TGTGCCAGCAGTTTATACCACATTCAGGGAAACACTGAAGCTTTCTTT
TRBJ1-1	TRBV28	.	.	CASSPRGEGNTEAFF	TGTGCCAGCAGTCCCCGAGGGGAGGGGAACACTGAAGCTTTCTTT
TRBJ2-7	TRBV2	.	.	CASSETLEGEQYF	TGTGCCAGCAGTGAAACCCTGGAGGGCGAGCAGTACTTC
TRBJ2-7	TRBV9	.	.	CASSPSGTTAKHEQYF	TGTGCCAGCAGCCCCTCCGGGACAACGGCTAAGCACGAGCAGTACTTC
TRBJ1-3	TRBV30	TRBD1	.	CAWSLTGGIGNTIYF	TGTGCCTGGAGTCTGACAGGGGGGATTGGAAACACCATATATTTT
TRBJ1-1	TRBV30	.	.	CAWSGEWTEAFF	TGTGCCTGGAGTGGGGAGTGGACTGAAGCTTTCTTT
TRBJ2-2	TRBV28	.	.	CASSYTNTGELFF	TGTGCCAGCAGTTATACGAACACCGGGGAGCTGTTTTTT
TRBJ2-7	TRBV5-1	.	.	CASSFDGTTLRGQYF	TGCGCCAGCAGCTTTGACGGAACTACCCTACGAGGACAGTACTTC